This TCR beta chain was identified during a study of blood T cells in healthy people across ages. CDR3 size: 16 residues. In germline, CDR1 is MNHNS, CDR2 SASEGT. V gave up 0 bases and J gave up 0 bases, with 9 bases separating them. This clonotype was picked up a small number of times. Combining a sample-barcoded 5' primer with a J-beta primer mix, a second PCR ran for roughly 7 to 11 cycles. TCRdb re-derived calls from the 5' RACE reads in MiXCR, one entry per CDR3 protein. The sample yields some 1.7 million distinct CDR3 sequences, under 30% seen once. The sample consisted of blood. The TCR comes from a woman in her 30s in good health. The rearrangement joins TRBV6-1 to TRBJ1-5; tentative D call: TRBD1 (6 bases). The CDR3 loop reads CASSEAGRGSNQPQHF. The CDR3 DNA follows: TGTGCCAGCAGTGAAGCTGGCAGGGGTAGCAATCAGCCCCAGCATTTT.